The clone carrying this T cell receptor beta chain has at least ten counts. The CDR3 is 14 residues long. Germline CDR1 is SGHRS and CDR2 is YFSETQ. V shed 1 base, J shed 2 bases, and the junction held 2 bases outside the gene matches. This sample was taken from a study of CD8 T cells in ankylosing spondylitis. MiXCR, applied by TCRdb to the 5' RACE reads, yields one record per CDR3 protein. This sample yields roughly 150,000 distinct CDR3 sequences, of which 25% to 35% are seen a single time; about 5.5% belongs to the top ten. The V and J genes are TRBV5-1 and TRBJ2-7, with 8 positions matching TRBD1. Sequenced input: synovial fluid, either unsorted or a sorted T cell fraction (not recorded which). This receptor was identified in a male donor with ankylosing spondylitis. The CDR3 nucleotides read TGCGCCAGCAGCTTGTTGACAGGGGCCTACGAGCAGTACTTC. Translation: CASSLLTGAYEQYF.